This T cell receptor (beta chain) was captured in a study of blood T cell repertoires in COVID-19. Study in general: Sources were T cells, B-cell-depleted T cells, or PBMCs; the material itself was cDNA or gDNA.

This clone came up a few times. Germline assignment: CDR1 SGHTA and CDR2 FQGTGA. The CDR3 spans 11 residues. V dropped 2 bases and J dropped 9 bases, with 5 bases sitting between them. Some clones are missing from TCRdb's copy, which holds only in-frame ones; the method was immunoSEQ multiplex PCR. The table records over 150,000 clones, about 88% of them present only once. Input material: peripheral blood. This TCR was sampled from a woman aged 55 to 70 with COVID-19, enrolled during active disease. V usage is TRBV7-3 and J usage is TRBJ2-1; D gene ambiguous. The DNA for the CDR3 is TGTGCCAGCAGCTTAGGCACTGAGCAGTTCTTC. It encodes CASSLGTEQFF.